The rows below give T cell receptor beta chains drawn from one sample of a study of T-cell memory formation after mild COVID-19. A single record per CDR3 protein comes from TCRdb applying MiXCR to the 5' RACE reads. The sample yields fewer than 200,000 distinct CDR3 sequences, approximately 17% seen once. Sequenced: PBMCs or a T cell subset sorted from them (not recorded which). The receptors come from a man aged 18 to 35 who had mild COVID-19 (a few samples of this study predate the infection). Cell type and time point are not known. Both conserved end residues are part of each CDR3. D genes are given only for firm matches. The listing skips clone size in some rows; elsewhere it reads once, few, many or a size class.

size,J,length,V,D,CDR3,DNA
few,TRBJ1-6,16,TRBV5-1,NA,CASSLAGTGRNSPLHF,TGCGCCAGCAGCTTGGCCGGTACGGGAAGAAATTCACCCCTCCACTTT
NA,TRBJ1-1,14,TRBV11-3,NA,CASSPNRENTEAFF,TGTGCCAGCAGCCCCAACAGGGAAAACACTGAAGCTTTCTTT
NA,TRBJ1-2,16,TRBV9,TRBD1,CASSSKDRGLNYGYTF,TGTGCCAGCAGCTCGAAAGACAGGGGTCTAAACTATGGCTACACCTTC
few,TRBJ2-5,17,TRBV5-1,TRBD2,CASSLAPSGVSKETQYF,TGCGCCAGCAGCTTGGCCCCTAGCGGGGTGTCAAAAGAGACCCAGTACTTC
NA,TRBJ1-2,13,TRBV20-1,NA,CSAKPGHLYGYTF,TGCAGTGCTAAGCCGGGACACCTCTATGGCTACACCTTC
few,TRBJ1-5,13,TRBV20-1,TRBD1,CSAWDRGNQPQHF,TGCAGTGCCTGGGACAGGGGCAATCAGCCCCAGCATTTT
NA,TRBJ1-1,15,TRBV5-1,TRBD1,CASSLRQGWDTEAFF,TGCGCCAGCAGCTTAAGACAGGGGTGGGACACTGAAGCTTTCTTT
many,TRBJ2-7,11,TRBV5-1,NA,CASSLEGEQYF,TGCGCCAGCAGCCTTGAGGGGGAGCAGTACTTC
few,TRBJ1-5,15,TRBV20-1,NA,CSAIQGPYSNQPQHF,TGCAGTGCCATCCAGGGTCCTTATAGCAATCAGCCCCAGCATTTT
NA,TRBJ1-6,16,TRBV12-3/TRBV12-4,TRBD1,CASSLRGQQHNSPLHF,TGTGCCAGCAGTTTAAGGGGACAGCAGCACAATTCACCCCTCCACTTT
NA,TRBJ1-2,16,TRBV7-9,NA,CASSYVAGADSYGYTF,TGTGCCAGCAGCTATGTAGCGGGGGCCGATTCCTATGGCTACACCTTC
few,TRBJ2-5,14,TRBV6-5,TRBD2,CASKVRGGSETQYF,TGTGCCAGCAAAGTCCGGGGGGGTTCGGAGACCCAGTACTTC
few,TRBJ2-3,13,TRBV12-3/TRBV12-4,NA,CASSFRNPDTQYF,TGTGCCAGCAGTTTCAGGAATCCAGATACGCAGTATTTT
few,TRBJ1-1,15,TRBV12-3/TRBV12-4,TRBD1,CASRRDRGGNTEAFF,TGTGCCAGCAGGCGAGACAGGGGAGGGAACACTGAAGCTTTCTTT
NA,TRBJ2-3,16,TRBV9,NA,CASSVDLRRRTDTQYF,TGTGCCAGCAGCGTAGACCTACGGCGGCGCACAGATACGCAGTATTTT
NA,TRBJ2-5,14,TRBV10-3,NA,CAISEQGSQETQYF,TGTGCCATCAGTGAACAGGGAAGCCAAGAGACCCAGTACTTC
NA,TRBJ2-5,15,TRBV6-5,TRBD2,CASSRGLAGGSLQYF,TGTGCCAGCAGCCGTGGACTAGCGGGGGGGTCCCTCCAGTACTTC
NA,TRBJ1-5,12,TRBV3-1,NA,CASSQDHQPQHF,TGTGCCAGCAGCCAAGACCATCAGCCCCAGCATTTT
NA,TRBJ1-6,13,TRBV5-4,NA,CASSSGRDSPLHF,TGTGCCAGCAGCTCCGGTCGGGATTCACCCCTCCACTTT
few,TRBJ2-3,15,TRBV7-3,TRBD1,CASSLGQDRTDTQYF,TGTGCCAGCAGCCTAGGACAGGACCGCACAGATACGCAGTATTTT
few,TRBJ1-5,15,TRBV2,NA,CASSAEQGLGQPQHF,TGTGCCAGCAGTGCCGAACAGGGCCTTGGGCAGCCCCAGCATTTT
few,TRBJ2-2,15,TRBV28,NA,CATSWAGGGTGELFF,TGTGCCACTTCCTGGGCCGGAGGGGGCACCGGGGAGCTGTTTTTT
few,TRBJ2-5,17,TRBV4-2,NA,CASSQDRQAPPWGTQYF,TGTGCCAGCAGCCAAGACAGACAGGCGCCTCCGTGGGGGACCCAGTACTTC
few,TRBJ1-4,16,TRBV12-3/TRBV12-4,TRBD1,CASSSRNRGTNEKLFF,TGTGCCAGCAGTTCCCGGAACAGGGGAACTAATGAAAAACTGTTTTTT
few,TRBJ2-1,14,TRBV9,TRBD2,CASSVAGGGNEQFF,TGTGCCAGCAGCGTAGCTGGCGGGGGCAATGAGCAGTTCTTC
NA,TRBJ1-2,13,TRBV29-1,NA,CSAQMTANYGYTF,TGCAGCGCCCAGATGACAGCTAACTATGGCTACACCTTC
NA,TRBJ2-7,14,TRBV23-1,NA,CASSQSQGGYEQYF,TGCGCCAGCAGTCAATCGCAGGGGGGATACGAGCAGTACTTC
many,TRBJ2-2,15,TRBV12-3/TRBV12-4,NA,CASSLAGRNTGELFF,TGTGCCAGCAGTTTAGCCGGCCGGAACACCGGGGAGCTGTTTTTT
NA,TRBJ2-5,13,TRBV5-4,NA,CASSLGDQETQYF,TGTGCCAGCAGCTTGGGAGATCAAGAGACCCAGTACTTC
many,TRBJ1-1,17,TRBV7-2,TRBD1,CASSPQTGGDLRTEAFF,TGTGCCAGCAGCCCCCAGACAGGGGGCGATCTACGCACTGAAGCTTTCTTT